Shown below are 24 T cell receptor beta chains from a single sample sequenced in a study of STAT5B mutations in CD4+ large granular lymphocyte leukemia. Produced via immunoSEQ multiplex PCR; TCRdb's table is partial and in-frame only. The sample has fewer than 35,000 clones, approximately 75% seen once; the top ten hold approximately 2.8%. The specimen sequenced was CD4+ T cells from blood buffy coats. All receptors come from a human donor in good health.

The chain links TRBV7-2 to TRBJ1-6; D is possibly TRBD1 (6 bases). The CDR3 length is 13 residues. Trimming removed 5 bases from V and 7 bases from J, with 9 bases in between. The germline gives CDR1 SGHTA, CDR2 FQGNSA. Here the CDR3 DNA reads TGTGCCAGCAGCCGGGGACAAAATTCACCCCTCCACTTT. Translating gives CASSRGQNSPLHF.

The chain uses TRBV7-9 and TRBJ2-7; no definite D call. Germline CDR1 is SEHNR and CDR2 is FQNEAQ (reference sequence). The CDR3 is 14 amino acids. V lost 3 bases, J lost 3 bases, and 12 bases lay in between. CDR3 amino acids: CASSLHSRVYEQYF. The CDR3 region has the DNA TGTGCCAGCAGCTTGCACAGCCGCGTCTACGAGCAGTACTTC.

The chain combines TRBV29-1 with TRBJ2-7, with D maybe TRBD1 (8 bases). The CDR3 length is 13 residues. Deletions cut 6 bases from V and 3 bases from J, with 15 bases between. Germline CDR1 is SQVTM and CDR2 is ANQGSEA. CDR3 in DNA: TGCAGCGTGCGGGGGACAGGCGTCTACGAGCAGTACTTC. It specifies CSVRGTGVYEQYF.

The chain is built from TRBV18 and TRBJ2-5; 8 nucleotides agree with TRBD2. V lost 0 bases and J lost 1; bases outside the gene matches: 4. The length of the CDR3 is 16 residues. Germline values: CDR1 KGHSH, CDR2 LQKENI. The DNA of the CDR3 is TGTGCCAGCTCACCACCGATTAGCGGGATCCAAGAGACCCAGTACTTC. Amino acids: CASSPPISGIQETQYF.

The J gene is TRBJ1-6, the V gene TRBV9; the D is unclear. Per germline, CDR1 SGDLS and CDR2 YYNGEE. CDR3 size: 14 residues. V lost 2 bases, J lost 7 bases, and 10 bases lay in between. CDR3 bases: TGTGCCAGCAGCGTCTCGGGGAGGAATTCACCCCTCCACTTT. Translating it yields CASSVSGRNSPLHF.

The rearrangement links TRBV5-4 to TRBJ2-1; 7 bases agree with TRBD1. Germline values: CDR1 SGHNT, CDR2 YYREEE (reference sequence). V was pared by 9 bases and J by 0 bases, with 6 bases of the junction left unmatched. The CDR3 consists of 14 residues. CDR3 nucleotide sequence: TGTGCCACCTCACAGGGGAGCTCCTACAATGAGCAGTTCTTC. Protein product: CATSQGSSYNEQFF.

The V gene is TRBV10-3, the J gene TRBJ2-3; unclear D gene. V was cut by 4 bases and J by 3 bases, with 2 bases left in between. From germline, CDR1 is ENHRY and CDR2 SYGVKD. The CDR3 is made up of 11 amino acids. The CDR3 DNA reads TGTGCCATCAGTGTAACAGATACGCAGTATTTT. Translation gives CAISVTDTQYF.

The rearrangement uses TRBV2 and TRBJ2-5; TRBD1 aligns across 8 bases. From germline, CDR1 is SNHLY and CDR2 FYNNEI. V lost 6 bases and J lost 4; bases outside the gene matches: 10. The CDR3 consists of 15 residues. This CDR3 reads CASRGGQDRSETQYF. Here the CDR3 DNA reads TGTGCCAGCAGGGGGGGACAGGACAGGTCAGAGACCCAGTACTTC.

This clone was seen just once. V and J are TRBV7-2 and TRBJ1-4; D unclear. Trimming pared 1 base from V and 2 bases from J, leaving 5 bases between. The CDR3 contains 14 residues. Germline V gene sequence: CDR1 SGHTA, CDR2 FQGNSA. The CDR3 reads CASSLGVTNEKLFF. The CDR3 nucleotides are TGTGCCAGCAGCTTAGGGGTTACTAATGAAAAACTGTTTTTT.

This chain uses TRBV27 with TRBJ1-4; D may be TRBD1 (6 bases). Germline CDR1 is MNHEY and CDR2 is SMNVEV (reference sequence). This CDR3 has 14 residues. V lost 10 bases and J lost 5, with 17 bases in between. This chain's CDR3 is CATPEDRGNEKLFF. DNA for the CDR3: TGTGCCACCCCGGAGGACAGAGGGAATGAAAAACTGTTTTTT.

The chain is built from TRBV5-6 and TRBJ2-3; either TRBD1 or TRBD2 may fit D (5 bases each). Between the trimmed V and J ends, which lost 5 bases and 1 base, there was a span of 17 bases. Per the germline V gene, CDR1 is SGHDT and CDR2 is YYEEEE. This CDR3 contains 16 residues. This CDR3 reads CASSETGTQGTDTQYF. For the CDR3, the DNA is TGTGCCAGCAGTGAGACCGGGACCCAGGGCACAGATACGCAGTATTTT.

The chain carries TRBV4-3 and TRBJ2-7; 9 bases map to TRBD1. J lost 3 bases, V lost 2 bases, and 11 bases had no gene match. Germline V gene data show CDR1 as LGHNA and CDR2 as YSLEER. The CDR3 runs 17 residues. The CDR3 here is CASSQTPPGQGVYEQYF. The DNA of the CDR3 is TGCGCCAGCAGCCAAACCCCACCGGGACAGGGCGTCTACGAGCAGTACTTC.

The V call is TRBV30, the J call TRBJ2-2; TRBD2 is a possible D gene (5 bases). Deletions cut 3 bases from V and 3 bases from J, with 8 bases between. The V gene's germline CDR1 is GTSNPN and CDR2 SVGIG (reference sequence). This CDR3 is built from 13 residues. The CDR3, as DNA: TGTGCCTGGAGCCGGGAAGACACCGGGGAGCTGTTTTTT. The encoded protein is CAWSREDTGELFF.

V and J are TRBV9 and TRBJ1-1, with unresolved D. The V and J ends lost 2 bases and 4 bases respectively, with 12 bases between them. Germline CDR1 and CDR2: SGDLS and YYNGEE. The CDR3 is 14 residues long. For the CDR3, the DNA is TGTGCCAGCAGCGTGGGGTCCCCCGGCACTGAAGCTTTCTTT. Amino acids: CASSVGSPGTEAFF.

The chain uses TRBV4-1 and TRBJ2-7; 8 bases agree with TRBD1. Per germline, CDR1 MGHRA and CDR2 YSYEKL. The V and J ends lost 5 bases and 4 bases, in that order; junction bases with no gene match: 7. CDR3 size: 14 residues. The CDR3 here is CASSTGTGHYEQYF. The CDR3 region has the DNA TGCGCCAGCAGCACCGGGACAGGACATTACGAGCAGTACTTC.

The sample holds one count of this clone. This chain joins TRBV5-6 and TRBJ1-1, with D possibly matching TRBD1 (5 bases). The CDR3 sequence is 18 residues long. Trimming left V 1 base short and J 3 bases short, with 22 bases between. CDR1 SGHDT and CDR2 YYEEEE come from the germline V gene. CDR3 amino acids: CASSLITHFRGKDTEAFF. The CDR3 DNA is TGTGCCAGCAGCTTGATAACACATTTTCGGGGCAAGGACACTGAAGCTTTCTTT.

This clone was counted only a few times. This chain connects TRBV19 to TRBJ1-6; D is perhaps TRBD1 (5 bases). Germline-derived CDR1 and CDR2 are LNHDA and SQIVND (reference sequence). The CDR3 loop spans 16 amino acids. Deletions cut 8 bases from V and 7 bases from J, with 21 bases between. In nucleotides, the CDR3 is TGTGCCAGTTCTCCTCCGGAGGGGAGGGTAAATTCACCCCTCCACTTT. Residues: CASSPPEGRVNSPLHF.

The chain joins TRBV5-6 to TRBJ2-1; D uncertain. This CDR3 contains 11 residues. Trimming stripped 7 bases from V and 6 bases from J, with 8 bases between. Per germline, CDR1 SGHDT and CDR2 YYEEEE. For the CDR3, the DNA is TGTGCCAGCTCTAGTACCAATGAGCAGTTCTTC. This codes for CASSSTNEQFF.

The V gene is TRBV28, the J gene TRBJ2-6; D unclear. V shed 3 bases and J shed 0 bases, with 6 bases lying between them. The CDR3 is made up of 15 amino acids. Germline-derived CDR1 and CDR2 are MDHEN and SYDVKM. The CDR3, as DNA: TGTGCCAGCAGTTTTTATGGCTCTGGGGCCAACGTCCTGACTTTC. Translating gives CASSFYGSGANVLTF.

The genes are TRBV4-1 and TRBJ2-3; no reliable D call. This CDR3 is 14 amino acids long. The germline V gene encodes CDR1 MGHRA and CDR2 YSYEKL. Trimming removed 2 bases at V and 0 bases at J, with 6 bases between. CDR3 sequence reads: CASSQTYSTDTQYF. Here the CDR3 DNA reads TGCGCCAGCAGCCAAACGTACAGCACAGATACGCAGTATTTT.

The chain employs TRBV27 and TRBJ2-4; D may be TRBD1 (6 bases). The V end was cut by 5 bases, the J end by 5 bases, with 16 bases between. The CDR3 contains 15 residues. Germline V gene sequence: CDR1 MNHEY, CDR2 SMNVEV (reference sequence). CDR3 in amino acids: CASSAQGLGENIQYF. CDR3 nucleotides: TGTGCCAGCAGTGCACAGGGTCTAGGGGAAAACATTCAGTACTTC.

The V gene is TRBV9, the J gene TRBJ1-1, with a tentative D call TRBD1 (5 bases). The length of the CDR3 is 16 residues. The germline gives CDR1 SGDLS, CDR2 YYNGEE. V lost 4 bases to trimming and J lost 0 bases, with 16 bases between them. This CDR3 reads CASSLLPGLLNTEAFF. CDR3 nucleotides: TGTGCCAGCAGCTTGCTGCCGGGACTCTTGAACACTGAAGCTTTCTTT.

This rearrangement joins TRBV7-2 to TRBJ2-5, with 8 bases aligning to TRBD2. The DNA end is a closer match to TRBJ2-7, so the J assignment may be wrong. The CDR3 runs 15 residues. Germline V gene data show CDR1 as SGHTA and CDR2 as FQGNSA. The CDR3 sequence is CASSFSGDTSYEQYF. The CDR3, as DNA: TGTGCCAGCAGCTTTAGCGGGGACACCTCCTACGAGCAGTACTTC.

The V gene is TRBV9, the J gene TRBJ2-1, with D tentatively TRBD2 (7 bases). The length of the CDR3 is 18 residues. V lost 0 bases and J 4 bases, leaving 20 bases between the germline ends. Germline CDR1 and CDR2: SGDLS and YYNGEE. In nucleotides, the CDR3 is TGTGCCAGCAGCGTAGAGAGGGGGGGACTGGGACTATACAATGAGCAGTTCTTC. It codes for CASSVERGGLGLYNEQFF.